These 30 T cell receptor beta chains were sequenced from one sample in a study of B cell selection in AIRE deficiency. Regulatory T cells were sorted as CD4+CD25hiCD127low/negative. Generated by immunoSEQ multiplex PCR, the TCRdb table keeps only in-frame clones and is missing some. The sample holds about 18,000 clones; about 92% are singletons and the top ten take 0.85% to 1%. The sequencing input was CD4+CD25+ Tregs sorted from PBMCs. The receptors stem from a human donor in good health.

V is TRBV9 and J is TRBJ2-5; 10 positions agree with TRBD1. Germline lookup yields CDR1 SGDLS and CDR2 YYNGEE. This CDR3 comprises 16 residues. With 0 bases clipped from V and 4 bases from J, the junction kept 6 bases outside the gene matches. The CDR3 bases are TGTGCCAGCAGCGTAGGTCCGGGACAGGGGACAGAGACCCAGTACTTC. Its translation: CASSVGPGQGTETQYF.

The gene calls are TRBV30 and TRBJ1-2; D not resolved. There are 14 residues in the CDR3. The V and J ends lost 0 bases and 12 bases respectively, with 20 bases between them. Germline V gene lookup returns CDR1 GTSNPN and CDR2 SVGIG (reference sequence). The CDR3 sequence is CAWSVRSAWAGDTF. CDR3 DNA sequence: TGTGCCTGGAGTGTACGTTCCGCATGGGCCGGGGACACCTTC. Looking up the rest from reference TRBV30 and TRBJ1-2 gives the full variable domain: SQTIHQWPATLVQPVGSPLSLECTVEGTSNPNLYWYRQAAGRGLQLLFYSVGIGQISSEVPQNLSASRPQDRQFILSSKKLLLSDSGFYLCAWSVRSAWAGDTFGSGTRLTVV.

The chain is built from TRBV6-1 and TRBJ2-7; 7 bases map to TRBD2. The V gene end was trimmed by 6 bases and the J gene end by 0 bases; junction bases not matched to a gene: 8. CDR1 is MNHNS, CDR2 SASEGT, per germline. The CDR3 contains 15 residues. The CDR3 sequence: CASRGGAGSSYEQYF. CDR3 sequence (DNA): TGTGCCAGCAGGGGGGGAGCGGGGAGCTCCTACGAGCAGTACTTC.

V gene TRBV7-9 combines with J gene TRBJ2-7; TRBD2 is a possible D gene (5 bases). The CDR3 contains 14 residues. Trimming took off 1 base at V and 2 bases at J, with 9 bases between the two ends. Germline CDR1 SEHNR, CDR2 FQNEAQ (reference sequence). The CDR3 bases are TGTGCCAGCAGCTTAGGCCGGGAAGCCTACGAGCAGTACTTC. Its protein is CASSLGREAYEQYF.

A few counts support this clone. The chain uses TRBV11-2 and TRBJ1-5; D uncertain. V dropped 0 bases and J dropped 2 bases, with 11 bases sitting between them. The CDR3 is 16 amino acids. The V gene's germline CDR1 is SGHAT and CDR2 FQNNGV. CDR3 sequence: CASSLESAAGNQPQHF. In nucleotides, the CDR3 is TGTGCCAGCAGCTTAGAATCAGCAGCTGGCAATCAGCCCCAGCATTTT.

CDR3 coding DNA: TGTGCCAGCAACCACCCGGCTACTGGCGCTTTCTTT. Encoded protein: CASNHPATGAFF. V gene TRBV7-9 combines with J gene TRBJ1-1; D unresolved. CDR3 length: 12 residues. Germline assignment: CDR1 SEHNR and CDR2 FQNEAQ (reference sequence). Trimming stripped 7 bases from V and 11 bases from J, with 17 bases between.

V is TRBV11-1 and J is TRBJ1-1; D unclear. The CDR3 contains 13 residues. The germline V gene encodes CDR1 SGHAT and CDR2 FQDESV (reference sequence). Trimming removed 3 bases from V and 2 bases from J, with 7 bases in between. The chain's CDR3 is CASSFGPNTEAFF. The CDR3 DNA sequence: TGTGCCAGCAGCTTTGGGCCTAACACTGAAGCTTTCTTT.

CDR3 coding DNA: TGCGCCAGCAGCTTCGGGACAGGGGGCACAGATACGCAGTATTTT. Translation: CASSFGTGGTDTQYF. The chain couples TRBV5-1 to TRBJ2-3; 10 bases agree with TRBD1. CDR3 length: 15 residues. Germline loops: CDR1 SGHRS, CDR2 YFSETQ. With 2 bases clipped from V and 1 base from J, the junction kept 1 base outside the gene matches.

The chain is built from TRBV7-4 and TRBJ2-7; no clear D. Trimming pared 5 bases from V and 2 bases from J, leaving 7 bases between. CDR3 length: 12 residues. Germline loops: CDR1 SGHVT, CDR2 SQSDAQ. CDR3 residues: CASSPDAYEQYF. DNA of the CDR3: TGTGCCAGCAGCCCTGACGCCTACGAGCAGTACTTC.

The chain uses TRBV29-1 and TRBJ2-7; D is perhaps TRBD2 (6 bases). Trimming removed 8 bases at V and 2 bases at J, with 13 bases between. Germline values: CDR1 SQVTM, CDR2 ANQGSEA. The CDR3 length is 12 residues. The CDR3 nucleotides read TGCAGCCTCCGGGACTGCGCCTACGAGCAGTACTTC. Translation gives CSLRDCAYEQYF.

This CDR3 reads CASSFTGRGNSPLHF. DNA for the CDR3: TGTGCCAGCAGCTTTACAGGTCGGGGGAATTCACCCCTCCACTTT. This chain uses TRBV7-9 with TRBJ1-6; tentatively, D is TRBD1 (5 bases). The V and J ends lost 3 bases and 7 bases respectively, with 13 bases between them. The CDR3 runs 15 residues. Germline V gene lookup returns CDR1 SEHNR and CDR2 FQNEAQ (reference sequence).

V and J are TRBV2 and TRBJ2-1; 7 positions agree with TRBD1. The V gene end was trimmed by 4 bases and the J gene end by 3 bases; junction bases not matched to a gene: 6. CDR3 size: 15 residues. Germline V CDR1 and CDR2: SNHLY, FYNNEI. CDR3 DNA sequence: TGTGCCAGCAGTGCCCCACACAGGGGCTACAATGAGCAGTTCTTC. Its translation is CASSAPHRGYNEQFF.

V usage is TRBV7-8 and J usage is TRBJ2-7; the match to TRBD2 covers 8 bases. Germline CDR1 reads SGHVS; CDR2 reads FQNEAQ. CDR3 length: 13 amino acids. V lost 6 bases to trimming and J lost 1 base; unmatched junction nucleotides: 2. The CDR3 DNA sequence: TGTGCCAGCAGGCTAGCGGGTTCCTACGAGCAGTACTTC. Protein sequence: CASRLAGSYEQYF. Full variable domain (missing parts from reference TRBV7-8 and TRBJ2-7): GAGVSQSPRYKVAKRGQDVALRCDPISGHVSLFWYQQALGQGPEFLTYFQNEAQLDKSGLPSDRFFAERPEGSVSTLKIQRTQQEDSAVYLCASRLAGSYEQYFGPGTRLTVT.

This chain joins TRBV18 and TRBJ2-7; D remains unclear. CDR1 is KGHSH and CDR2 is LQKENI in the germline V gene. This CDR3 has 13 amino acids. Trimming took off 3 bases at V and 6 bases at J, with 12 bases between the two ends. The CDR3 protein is CASSPLSEAEQYF. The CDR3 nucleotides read TGTGCCAGCTCACCGCTCTCCGAGGCCGAGCAGTACTTC.

CDR3: CASSLGQGLSYEQYF. In nucleotides, the CDR3 is TGTGCCAGCAGCTTAGGACAGGGCCTCTCCTACGAGCAGTACTTC. The gene calls are TRBV7-2 and TRBJ2-7, with TRBD1 matching over 7 bases. The CDR3 loop spans 15 amino acids. Germline trimming cut 1 base from V and 0 bases from J; bases unmatched to any gene: 3. Germline V gene sequence: CDR1 SGHTA, CDR2 FQGNSA.

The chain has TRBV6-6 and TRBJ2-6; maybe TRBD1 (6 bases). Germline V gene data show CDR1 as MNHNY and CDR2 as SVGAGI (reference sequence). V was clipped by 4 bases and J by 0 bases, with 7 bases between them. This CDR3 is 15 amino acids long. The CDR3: CASSLDSSGANVLTF. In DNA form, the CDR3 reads TGTGCCAGCAGTTTGGACAGCTCTGGGGCCAACGTCCTGACTTTC.

This CDR3 is CASSQDRFLRAFF. CDR3 DNA sequence: TGCGCCAGCAGCCAAGATCGTTTTTTGAGAGCTTTCTTT. The chain combines TRBV4-3 with TRBJ1-1; D not resolved. V shed 0 bases and J shed 10 bases, with 12 bases lying between them. From germline, CDR1 is LGHNA and CDR2 YSLEER. This CDR3 is built from 13 residues.

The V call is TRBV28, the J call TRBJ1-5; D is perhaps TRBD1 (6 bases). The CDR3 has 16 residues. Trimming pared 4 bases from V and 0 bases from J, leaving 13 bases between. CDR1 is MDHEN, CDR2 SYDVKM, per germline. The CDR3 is CASSSTRGYSNQPQHF. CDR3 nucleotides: TGTGCCAGCAGTTCTACGAGGGGGTATAGCAATCAGCCCCAGCATTTT. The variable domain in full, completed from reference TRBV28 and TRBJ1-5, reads DVKVTQSSRYLVKRTGEKVFLECVQDMDHENMFWYRQDPGLGLRLIYFSYDVKMKEKGDIPEGYSVSREKKERFSLILESASTNQTSMYLCASSSTRGYSNQPQHFGDGTRLSIL.

As DNA, the CDR3 is TGTGCCAGCAGCTTGAGGGGCTGGAACCTCCAAGCTTTCTTT. Translated, it gives CASSLRGWNLQAFF. The chain employs TRBV5-6 and TRBJ1-1, with D maybe TRBD1 (5 bases). V dropped 1 base and J dropped 9 bases, with 16 bases sitting between them. The CDR3 runs to 14 residues. Germline loops: CDR1 SGHDT, CDR2 YYEEEE.

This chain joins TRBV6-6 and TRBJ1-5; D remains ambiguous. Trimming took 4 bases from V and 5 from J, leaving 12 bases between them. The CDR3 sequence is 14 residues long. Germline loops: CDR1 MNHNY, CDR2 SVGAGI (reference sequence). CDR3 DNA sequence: TGTGCCAGCAGTTTAGGGAGGGTTGATCAGCCCCAGCATTTT. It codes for CASSLGRVDQPQHF.

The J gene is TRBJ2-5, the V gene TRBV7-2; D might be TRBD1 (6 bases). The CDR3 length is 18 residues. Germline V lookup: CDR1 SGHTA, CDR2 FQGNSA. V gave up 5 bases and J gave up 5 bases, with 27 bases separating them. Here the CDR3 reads CASSQRPAGGITGETQYF. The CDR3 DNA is TGTGCCAGCAGCCAAAGACCGGCGGGTGGGATAACAGGGGAGACCCAGTACTTC.

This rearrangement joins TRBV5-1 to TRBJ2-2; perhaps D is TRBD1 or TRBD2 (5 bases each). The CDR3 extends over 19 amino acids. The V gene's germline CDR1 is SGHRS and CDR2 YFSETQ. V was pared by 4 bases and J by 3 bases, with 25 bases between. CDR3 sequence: CASSIPLGRGKRDTGELFF. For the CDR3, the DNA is TGCGCCAGCAGCATACCATTGGGAAGGGGCAAGAGGGACACCGGGGAGCTGTTTTTT.

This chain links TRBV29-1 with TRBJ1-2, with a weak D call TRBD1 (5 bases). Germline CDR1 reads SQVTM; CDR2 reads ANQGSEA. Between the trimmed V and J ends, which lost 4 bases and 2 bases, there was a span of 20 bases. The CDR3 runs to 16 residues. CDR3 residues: CSVVPGRGRGNYGYTF. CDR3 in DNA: TGCAGCGTTGTGCCCGGAAGGGGACGGGGGAACTATGGCTACACCTTC. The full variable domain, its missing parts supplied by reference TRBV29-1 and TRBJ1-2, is SAVISQKPSRDICQRGTSLTIQCQVDSQVTMMFWYRQQPGQSLTLIATANQGSEATYESGFVIDKFPISRPNLTFSTLTVSNMSPEDSSIYLCSVVPGRGRGNYGYTFGSGTRLTVV.

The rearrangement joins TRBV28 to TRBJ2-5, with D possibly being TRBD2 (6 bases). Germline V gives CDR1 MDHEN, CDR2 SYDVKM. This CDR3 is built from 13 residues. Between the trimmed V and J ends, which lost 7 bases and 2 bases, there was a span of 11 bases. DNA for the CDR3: TGTGCCAGCAATACACGGGGGCAAGAGACCCAGTACTTC. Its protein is CASNTRGQETQYF. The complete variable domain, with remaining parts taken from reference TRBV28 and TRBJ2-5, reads DVKVTQSSRYLVKRTGEKVFLECVQDMDHENMFWYRQDPGLGLRLIYFSYDVKMKEKGDIPEGYSVSREKKERFSLILESASTNQTSMYLCASNTRGQETQYFGPGTRLLVL.

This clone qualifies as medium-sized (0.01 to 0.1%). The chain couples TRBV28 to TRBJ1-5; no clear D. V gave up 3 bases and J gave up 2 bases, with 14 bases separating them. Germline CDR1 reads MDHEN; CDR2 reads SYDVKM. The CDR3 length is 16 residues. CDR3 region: CASSFSSGPGNQPQHF. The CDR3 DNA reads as TGTGCCAGCAGTTTTTCGTCGGGCCCAGGCAATCAGCCCCAGCATTTT. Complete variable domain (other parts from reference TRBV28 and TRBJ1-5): DVKVTQSSRYLVKRTGEKVFLECVQDMDHENMFWYRQDPGLGLRLIYFSYDVKMKEKGDIPEGYSVSREKKERFSLILESASTNQTSMYLCASSFSSGPGNQPQHFGDGTRLSIL.

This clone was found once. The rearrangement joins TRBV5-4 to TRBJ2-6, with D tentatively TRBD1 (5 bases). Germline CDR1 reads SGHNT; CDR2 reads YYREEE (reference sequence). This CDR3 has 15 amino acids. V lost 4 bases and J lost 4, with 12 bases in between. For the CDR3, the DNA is TGTGCCAGCAGCGTTACAGGTACCGGGGCCAACGTCCTGACTTTC. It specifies CASSVTGTGANVLTF.

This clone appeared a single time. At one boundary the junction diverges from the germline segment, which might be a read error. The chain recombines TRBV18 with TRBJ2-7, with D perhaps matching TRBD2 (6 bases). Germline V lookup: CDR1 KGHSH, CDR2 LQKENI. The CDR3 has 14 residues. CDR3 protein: CASSPQRLGGEQYF. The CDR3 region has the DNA TGTGCCAGCTCTCCACAGAGATTGGGAGGCGAGCAGTACTTC.

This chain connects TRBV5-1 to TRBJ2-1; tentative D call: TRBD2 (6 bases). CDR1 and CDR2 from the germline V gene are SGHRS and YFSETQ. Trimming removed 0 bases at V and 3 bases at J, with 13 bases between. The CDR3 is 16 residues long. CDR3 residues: CASSLEGGAIYNEQFF. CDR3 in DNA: TGCGCCAGCAGCTTGGAGGGCGGGGCCATCTACAATGAGCAGTTCTTC.

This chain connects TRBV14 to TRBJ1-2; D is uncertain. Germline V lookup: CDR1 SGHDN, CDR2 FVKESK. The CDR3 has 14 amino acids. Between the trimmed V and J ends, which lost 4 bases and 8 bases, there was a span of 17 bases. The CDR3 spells CASSLPRNHGGYTF. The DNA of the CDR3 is TGTGCCAGCAGCCTCCCCCGGAACCACGGCGGCTACACCTTC.

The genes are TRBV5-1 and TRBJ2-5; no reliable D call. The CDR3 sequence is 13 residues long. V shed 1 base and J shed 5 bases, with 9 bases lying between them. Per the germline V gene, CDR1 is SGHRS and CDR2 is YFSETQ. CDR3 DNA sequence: TGCGCCAGCAGCTTGAGACCGACGGAGACCCAGTACTTC. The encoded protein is CASSLRPTETQYF.